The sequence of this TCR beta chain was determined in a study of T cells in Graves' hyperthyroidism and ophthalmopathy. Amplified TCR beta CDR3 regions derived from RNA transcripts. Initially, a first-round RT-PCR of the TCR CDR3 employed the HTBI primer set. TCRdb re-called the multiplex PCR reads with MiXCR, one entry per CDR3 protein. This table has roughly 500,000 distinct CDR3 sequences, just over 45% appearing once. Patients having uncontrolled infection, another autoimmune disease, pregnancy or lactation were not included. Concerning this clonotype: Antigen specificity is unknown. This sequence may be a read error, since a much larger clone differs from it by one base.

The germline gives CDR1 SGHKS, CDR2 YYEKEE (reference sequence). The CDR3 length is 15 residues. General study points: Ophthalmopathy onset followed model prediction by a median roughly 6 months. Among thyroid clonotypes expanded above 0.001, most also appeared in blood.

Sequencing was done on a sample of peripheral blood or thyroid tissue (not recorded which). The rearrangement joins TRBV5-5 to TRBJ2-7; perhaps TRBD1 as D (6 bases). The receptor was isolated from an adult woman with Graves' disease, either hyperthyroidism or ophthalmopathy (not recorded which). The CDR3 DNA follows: TGTGTCAGCAGCCCGACCGGGACACCCGTTTACGAGCAGTACTTC. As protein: CVSSPTGTPVYEQYF. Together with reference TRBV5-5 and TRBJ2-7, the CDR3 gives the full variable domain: DAGVTQSPTHLIKTRGQQVTLRCSPISGHKSVSWYQQVLGQGPQFIFQYYEKEERGRGNFPDRFSARQFPNYSSELNVNALLLGDSALYLCVSSPTGTPVYEQYFGPGTRLTVT.